This entry concerns a single T cell receptor (beta chain). The data belong to a study of blood T cell repertoires in COVID-19. Germline CDR1 LGHNA, CDR2 YNFKEQ. This CDR3 region has 15 residues. The V gene end was trimmed by 4 bases and the J gene end by 3 bases; junction bases not matched to a gene: 6. Using immunoSEQ multiplex PCR, the repertoire was profiled, and TCRdb retains in-frame clones only, with some absent. The sample carries 200,000 to 250,000 clones, approximately 90% recorded once. The chain carries TRBV4-2 and TRBJ2-7; the match to TRBD2 covers 10 bases. The source of this sequence is a man younger than 45 who had recovered from COVID-19. The sample consisted of peripheral blood. Written as DNA, the CDR3 is TGTGCCAGCAGCCCTCTAGCGGGGGACTACTACGAGCAGTACTTC. Translating it yields CASSPLAGDYYEQYF.